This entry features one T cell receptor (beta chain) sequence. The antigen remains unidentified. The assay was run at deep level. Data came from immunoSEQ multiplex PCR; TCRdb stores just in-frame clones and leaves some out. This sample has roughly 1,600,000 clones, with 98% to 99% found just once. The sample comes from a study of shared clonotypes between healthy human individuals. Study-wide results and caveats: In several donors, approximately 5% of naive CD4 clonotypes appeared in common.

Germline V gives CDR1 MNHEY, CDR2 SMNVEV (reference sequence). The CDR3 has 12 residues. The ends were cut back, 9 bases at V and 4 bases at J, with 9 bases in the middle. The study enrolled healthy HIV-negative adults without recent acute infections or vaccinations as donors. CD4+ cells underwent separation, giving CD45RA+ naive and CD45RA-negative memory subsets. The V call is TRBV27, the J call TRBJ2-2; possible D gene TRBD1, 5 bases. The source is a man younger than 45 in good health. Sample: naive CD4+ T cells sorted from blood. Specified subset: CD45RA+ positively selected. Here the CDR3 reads CASARGTGELFF. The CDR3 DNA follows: TGTGCCAGTGCTAGGGGCACCGGGGAGCTGTTTTTT.